This T cell receptor (beta chain) originates from a study of regulatory T cells in long-lasting Graves disease (dated by TCRdb to about 2021). Concerning the study at large: Newly diagnosed Graves' disease patients had taken antithyroid drugs for less than 3 months. Persistent Graves' disease patients were compared with newly diagnosed Graves' disease patients by peripheral blood TCR sequencing and RNA sequencing. The study was conducted in China and was registered as a clinical trial. A total of about 35 samples underwent TCR sequencing, from around 13 patients with persistent Graves' disease and approximately 20 patients with newly diagnosed Graves' disease.

The study at large found these results: Because the primary lesion, thyroid tissue, could not be accessed, the study looked at peripheral blood alone. The authors acknowledged the small sample size as a limitation that may reduce accuracy. Persistent patients shared more public clonotypes among themselves (around 3,000) than newly diagnosed patients did (roughly 920). Persistent disease showed preferential use of TRBV28, TRBJ1-2 and TRBJ2-5, whereas newly diagnosed disease favored TRBV20-1 and TRBJ2-1. Only the TCR beta chain was sequenced and analyzed. Compared with newly diagnosed patients, persistent Graves' disease patients had lower TCR Shannon entropy and fewer highly expanded clones, which suggests clonal expansion.

In regard to this clonotype: The specificity of this receptor is unknown. No base quality information exists; no much larger clone differs at one position.

V lost 3 bases and J lost 8 bases, and the count of bases not matched to a germline gene is 13. Measured from the cysteine to the phenylalanine, the CDR3 is 15 residues long. Only CDR3 DNA is held: 45 bases, read in frame from base 1. The germline V gene (reference sequence) gives CDR1 as GTSNPN and CDR2 as SVGIG. What the time point label conveys for this sample: newly diagnosed GD, antithyroid drugs for less than 3 months. For both TCR sequencing and RNA sequencing, RNA was extracted from PBMCs in TRIzol. The diagnosis of Graves' disease was made according to American Thyroid Association guidelines. Recruitment of patients was carried out at an endocrinology department in Xi'an, China. From each patient, approximately 9 milliliters of peripheral blood was collected into an EDTA anticoagulant tube. Ficoll Paque Plus density gradient separation was used to isolate PBMCs, and no further T cell sorting was performed. An Agilent 2100 Bioanalyzer and agarose gel were used to assess RNA quality, and a NanoDrop 2000 was used to measure RNA concentration.

Library creation used multiplex PCR. TCRdb lists the instrument as Illumina HiSeq 4000. TCR beta libraries were built with iRepertoire HTBI primers and Arm-PCR amplification of CDR3 regions. Gel purification was performed on PCR products prior to sequencing. For the original study's pipeline: Gene usage analysis of CDR3 amino acid clonotypes relied on the 60 or so TRBV and more than twelve TRBJ segments identified across samples. Filtered high-quality paired reads were merged into contigs using COPE and FqMerger. Contigs were aligned with BLAST to IMGT TRBV, TRBD and TRBJ reference genes, and CDR3 was defined per IMGT. Any clonotype with a frequency above 0.1% was counted as a highly expanded clone. Shannon entropy was used to measure repertoire diversity, and the Gini coefficient was used to measure V-J evenness. Clonotypes shared by more than one individual were considered public. TCRdb's own reprocessing of the public reads used fastp at Q25 and MiXCR and kept productive beta chains. Rows merge per CDR3 protein into single entries with the most common DNA and genes. None of the V and J calls come from the authors' own analysis; TCRdb made them. This sample holds roughly 400,000 distinct CDR3 sequences; roughly 15% were observed only once. Of the sample, less than 30% is held by the ten largest clones.

The sample was also reused in another study, on T cells in Graves' hyperthyroidism and ophthalmopathy. The second investigation adds: Stable Graves' hyperthyroidism was defined as no progression to ophthalmopathy during 18 months of follow-up. Hyperthyroidism patients were newly diagnosed, with disease duration under 2 months, and aged 18 to 65 years. Exclusion was applied to patients with uncontrolled infections, other autoimmune diseases, pregnancy or lactation. Diagnoses were established on the basis of clinical symptoms, serum thyroxine and TRAb, thyroid ultrasound, and orbital computed tomography. The TCR CDR3 was subjected to a first round of RT-PCR using the HTBI primer set and the Qiagen OneStep RT-PCR kit. Most expanded thyroid clonotypes (frequency above 0.001) were also found in blood, which suggests that blood repertoires may mirror thyroid immune responses. A 13 V-J signature model separated ophthalmopathy from stable hyperthyroidism, with about 88% sensitivity and roughly 81% specificity in cross-validation and 80%/75% in testing. During validation, the model predicted progression to ophthalmopathy a median of about 5.9 months ahead of onset, with approximately 71% sensitivity and around 72% specificity. To identify TCR V-J signatures that set the groups apart, the researchers used a discovery cohort of 100 or so patients, made up of under 50 with Graves' ophthalmopathy and about 60 with stable Graves' hyperthyroidism. Prospective prediction of ophthalmopathy was tested in an independent validation cohort consisting of some 20 hyperthyroidism patients and around 17 patients who later progressed to ophthalmopathy. For training and testing, the roughly 97 patients in the discovery cohort were randomly divided in a 7:3 ratio. In addition, the study compared T-cell repertoires in thyroid tissue and in blood from a handful of Graves' hyperthyroidism patients. After blood sampling, hyperthyroidism patients were treated with methimazole at a starting dose of 30 mg daily, and ophthalmopathy patients were treated with high-dose intravenous methylprednisolone. The libraries were constructed in a second round of multiplex PCR and then size-selected and purified. The libraries were sequenced on an Illumina HiSeq2000 using paired-end 100 bp reads. SOAPnuke was used to process the raw data, with reads discarded if the reads contained adapters or uncalled bases, had a mean Phred below 15, or lacked an exact constant-primer or identifier match. COPE v1.2.5 was used to merge high-quality paired reads, and clonotypes were defined as unique nucleotide sequences. MiTCR v1.1 was used to align the clonotypes against IMGT TRBV, TRBD and TRBJ reference segments. The analysis was restricted to V-J combinations with a frequency above 0.0001, which together covered 99.2% of the repertoires. A TCS score was defined as the ratio between F50 (clonal expansion) and ExV (chaos), using BLOSUM62-based TCRdist between CDR3 peptides within each V-J. Welch's t-statistics and random forest reduced roughly 530 V-J features to fewer than 15, which were used in a naive Bayes classifier (R e1071). No statistical method was used to set the sample size in advance, and investigators knew the group allocation. The paper reports TCR Vbeta CDR3 sequencing of 130 to 150 peripheral blood samples: approximately 41 ophthalmopathy, roughly 80 hyperthyroidism and approximately 17 progressor patients.

Sequenced here: peripheral blood mononuclear cells (PBMCs), sampled at new diagnosis, from a patient treated with antithyroid drugs. This receptor was obtained from a woman aged 18-30 years with Graves disease. Donor details come from another sample of the same person, matched by shared clones. The chain links TRBV30 with TRBJ2-1; the central 7 bases match TRBD1. The nucleotides read TGTGCCTGGAGCGACAGGGAATTTGGCTCGGATGAGCAGTTCTTC. The resulting protein is CAWSDREFGSDEQFF.